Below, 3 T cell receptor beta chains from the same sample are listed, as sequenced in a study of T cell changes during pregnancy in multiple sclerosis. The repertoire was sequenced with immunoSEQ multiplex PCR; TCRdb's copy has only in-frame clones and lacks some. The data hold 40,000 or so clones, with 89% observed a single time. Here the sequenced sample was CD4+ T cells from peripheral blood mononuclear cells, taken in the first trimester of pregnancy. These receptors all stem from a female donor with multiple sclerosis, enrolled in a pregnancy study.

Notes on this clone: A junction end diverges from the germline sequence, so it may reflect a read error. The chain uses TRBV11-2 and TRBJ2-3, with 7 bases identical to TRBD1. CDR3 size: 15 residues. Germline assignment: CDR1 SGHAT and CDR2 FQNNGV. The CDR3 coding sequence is TGTGCCAGCAGCCTAGAGACAGGGCCCACAGATACGCAGTATTTT. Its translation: CASSLETGPTDTQYF.

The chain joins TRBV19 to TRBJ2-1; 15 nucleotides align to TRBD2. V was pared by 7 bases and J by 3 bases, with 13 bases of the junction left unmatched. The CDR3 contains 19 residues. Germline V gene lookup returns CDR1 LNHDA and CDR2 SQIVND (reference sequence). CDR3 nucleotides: TGTGCCAGTACCGCCCTCGGACTAGCGGGAGGGGGGGTCTACAATGAGCAGTTCTTC. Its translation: CASTALGLAGGGVYNEQFF.

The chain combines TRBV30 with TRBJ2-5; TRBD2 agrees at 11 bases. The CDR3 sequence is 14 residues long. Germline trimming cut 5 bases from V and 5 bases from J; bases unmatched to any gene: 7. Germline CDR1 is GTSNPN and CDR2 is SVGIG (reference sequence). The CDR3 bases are TGTGCCTGGGGGGAACTAGCGGGAGACGAGACCCAGTACTTC. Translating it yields CAWGELAGDETQYF.